These T cell receptor beta chains were read from a single sample in a study of blood T cell repertoires in COVID-19. Profiled with immunoSEQ multiplex PCR; TCRdb holds only in-frame clones, not every one. The sample gives about 270,000 clones, more than 75% of which show up once; about 9.2% is in the top ten. Material: peripheral blood. The origin of the receptors is a man in his forties who had recovered from COVID-19. The CDR3 runs from the conserved cysteine through the conserved F or W. D genes are given only for firm matches. Clone size appears in some rows only: once, few, many, or a class for an expanded clone.

v_call,j_call,d_call,clone_size,cdr3_nt,cdr3_aa
TRBV7-9,TRBJ1-4,TRBD1,NA,TGTGCCAGCAGCTTACAGGGGGCTCATGAAAAACTGTTTTTT,CASSLQGAHEKLFF
TRBV18,TRBJ1-1,NA,few,TGTGCCAGCTCACCAGTTTCAGGAACGAACACTGAAGCTTTCTTT,CASSPVSGTNTEAFF
TRBV19,TRBJ1-1,NA,NA,TGTGCCAGTAGTGACGACAATTTCTTCAACACTGAAGCTTTCTTT,CASSDDNFFNTEAFF
TRBV7-2,TRBJ2-7,TRBD2,NA,TGTGCCAGCAGCTTAGAGGCGGGAGAGTACGAGCAGTACTTC,CASSLEAGEYEQYF
TRBV6-2/TRBV6-3,TRBJ1-5,TRBD1,NA,TGTGCCAGCAGTTACGGGACAGGGGTTCTGCCCCAGCATTTT,CASSYGTGVLPQHF
TRBV13,TRBJ1-2,TRBD1,NA,TGTGCCAGCAGCCGTCGGGACAGGCCAAACTATTCCTATGGCTACACCTTC,CASSRRDRPNYSYGYTF
TRBV13,TRBJ2-5,TRBD1,NA,TGTGCCAGCAGCACCGAGGGGGCAATAGGGGAGACCCAGTACTTC,CASSTEGAIGETQYF
TRBV11-3,TRBJ2-1,NA,few,TGTGCCAGCAGCTCCTGGGGGGATGAGCAGTTCTTC,CASSSWGDEQFF
TRBV5-1,TRBJ2-7,NA,NA,TGCGCCAGCAGCCCCCCTGGTCAGAACTACGAGCAGTACTTC,CASSPPGQNYEQYF
TRBV14,TRBJ2-7,NA,NA,TGTGCCAGCAGCCATAACTACGAGCAGTACTTC,CASSHNYEQYF
TRBV5-1,TRBJ2-3,TRBD2,NA,TGCGCCAGCAGCGAGCGGGGAGGGATAGATACGCAGTATTTT,CASSERGGIDTQYF
TRBV7-2,TRBJ2-5,NA,NA,TGTGCCAGCAGCTTATCTCTACAAGAGACCCAGTACTTC,CASSLSLQETQYF
TRBV7-9,TRBJ2-7,NA,NA,TGTGCCAGCAGCTTTCTCGGACAGCGAGCCTACGAGCAGTACTTC,CASSFLGQRAYEQYF
TRBV27,TRBJ2-2,NA,NA,TGTGCCAGCAGTTGGGGGCGGAACACCGGGGAGCTGTTTTTT,CASSWGRNTGELFF
TRBV7-9,TRBJ2-1,TRBD2,once,TGTGCCAGCAGCACGAAGGAGCGGGGGGGCCTCTGGAGCAATGAGCAGTTCTTC,CASSTKERGGLWSNEQFF
TRBV9,TRBJ2-7,NA,NA,TGTGCCAGCAGCGTAGCAGAGCTAGCACTAACCTACGAGCAGTACTTC,CASSVAELALTYEQYF
TRBV10-3,TRBJ2-6,TRBD1,NA,TGTGCCATCAGTCGGGGACAGGGTACTTTTTCTGGGGCCAACGTCCTGACTTTC,CAISRGQGTFSGANVLTF
TRBV4-1,TRBJ2-5,NA,NA,TGCGCCAGCAGGGGGACACTTCAAGAGACCCAGTACTTC,CASRGTLQETQYF
TRBV10-1,TRBJ2-1,TRBD1,NA,TGCGCCAGCAGCCCCGGGGGACAGGGGCGCGATGAGCAGTTCTTC,CASSPGGQGRDEQFF
TRBV5-5,TRBJ2-1,TRBD1,NA,TGTGCCAGCAGCTTCCCCGGGACAGGGGTGATCAATGAGCAGTTCTTC,CASSFPGTGVINEQFF
TRBV6-5,TRBJ2-7,NA,once,TGTGCCAGCAGTTTAGGTGTGGGGCGCTCCTACGAGCAGTACTTC,CASSLGVGRSYEQYF
TRBV7-8,TRBJ2-7,TRBD1,NA,TGTGCCAGCAGCTTAGGACAGGGAGATACCTACGAGCAGTACTTC,CASSLGQGDTYEQYF